Each of the 6 T cell receptor beta chains below was sequenced from the same sample in a study of radiation and T cells in renal cell carcinoma. Assay: immunoSEQ multiplex PCR; the TCRdb copy retains only in-frame clones and omits some. The sample comprises over 60,000 clones, around 78% of which are singletons, and roughly 7.4% rests with the top ten. This sample's time point: blood 2 weeks post-SBRT. Treatment meaning: 15 Gy SBRT to primary tumor, nephrectomy 4 weeks later. Specimen: blood, collected from a patient whose treatment included radiotherapy and nephrectomy. The receptor source for this set is a man in his sixties with renal cell carcinoma.

This clone was picked up a small number of times. The J gene is TRBJ2-1, the V gene TRBV7-2, with D possibly TRBD1 on 5 matching bases. V was cut by 3 bases and J by 12 bases, with 15 bases left in between. This CDR3 spans 13 amino acids. Germline CDR1 reads SGHTA; CDR2 reads FQGNSA. For the CDR3, the DNA is TGTGCCAGCAGCTTCTCAGGGTCCCGAGGGCAGTTCTTC. Amino acids: CASSFSGSRGQFF. The variable domain in full, with the rest retrieved from reference TRBV7-2 and TRBJ2-1, is GAGVSQSPSNKVTEKGKDVELRCDPISGHTALYWYRQSLGQGLEFLIYFQGNSAPDKSGLPSDRFSAERTGGSVSTLTIQRTQQEDSAVYLCASSFSGSRGQFFGPGTRLTVL.

This chain joins TRBV6-5 and TRBJ1-6, with D unclear. The CDR3 has 15 amino acids. The germline gives CDR1 MNHEY, CDR2 SVGAGI. The ends were cut back, 4 bases at V and 5 bases at J, with 12 bases in the middle. The CDR3 loop is CASSSRRVNNSPLHF. The CDR3 DNA reads TGTGCCAGCAGTTCCAGGAGAGTAAATAATTCACCCCTCCACTTT.

This chain connects TRBV9 to TRBJ2-7; 7 bases match TRBD1. Germline trimming cut 0 bases from V and 2 bases from J; bases unmatched to any gene: 5. Per germline, CDR1 SGDLS and CDR2 YYNGEE. This CDR3 contains 15 residues. The CDR3 reads CASSVEGGRAYEQYF. The CDR3 region has the DNA TGTGCCAGCAGCGTAGAAGGGGGCAGGGCCTACGAGCAGTACTTC.

The CDR3 DNA is TGTGCCAGCAGTCCCGGGACTAGCCCCACAGATACGCAGTATTTT. It specifies CASSPGTSPTDTQYF. The J gene is TRBJ2-3, the V gene TRBV6-4; 9 bases line up with TRBD2. Trimming at V came to 5 bases and at J to 2 bases, leaving 5 bases not matched to a gene. This CDR3 contains 15 residues. CDR1 and CDR2 from the germline V gene are MRHNA and SNTAGT.

V is TRBV7-8 and J is TRBJ1-1; D remains ambiguous. V was clipped by 2 bases and J by 2 bases, with 12 bases between them. The germline gives CDR1 SGHVS, CDR2 FQNEAQ. This CDR3 contains 15 residues. In DNA, the CDR3 is TGTGCCAGCAGCTTAAGATACGAGGATAACACTGAAGCTTTCTTT. Translated, it gives CASSLRYEDNTEAFF.

The CDR3, as DNA: TGTGCCAGCAAGGGGCATCGCTACAATGAGCAGTTCTTC. This sequence encodes CASKGHRYNEQFF. The V call is TRBV6-1, the J call TRBJ2-1; possibly TRBD1 for D (5 bases). The CDR3 has 13 residues. Germline lookup yields CDR1 MNHNS and CDR2 SASEGT. V gave up 7 bases and J gave up 3 bases, with 10 bases separating them.